The rows below give T cell receptor beta chains drawn from one sample of a study of blood T cell repertoires in COVID-19. Only in-frame clones appear in the TCRdb table, and some are missing; sequencing was by immunoSEQ multiplex PCR. The data hold 100,000 to 120,000 clones, with about 88% observed a single time. Specimen: peripheral blood. The receptor source for this set is a woman aged 70 to 79 who had recovered from COVID-19. CDR3s include the opening cysteine and the closing phenylalanine or tryptophan. Fields, in order: V gene, J gene, D gene, clone size, CDR3 DNA, CDR3 protein. The D gene is left open where the match is weak. The size field is filled for only some rows; it gives once, few, many or a size class.

>TRBV7-9|TRBJ1-1|TRBD1|NA
TGTGCCAGCTACAGGGGAAGGGGAAACACTGAAGCTTTCTTT
CASYRGRGNTEAFF
>TRBV4-3|TRBJ1-4|NA|NA
TGCGCCAGCAGCCCCCGCCGGGGTAATGATGAAAAACTGTTTTTT
CASSPRRGNDEKLFF
>TRBV2|TRBJ2-4|TRBD1|NA
TGTGCCAGCAGGCCGGGACAGGGGATAGCCAAAAACATTCAGTACTTC
CASRPGQGIAKNIQYF
>TRBV27|TRBJ2-3|NA|once
TGTGCCAGCAGTGGGTGGGGGGAATACACAGATACGCAGTATTTT
CASSGWGEYTDTQYF
>TRBV28|TRBJ1-4|NA|NA
TGTGCCGGGGGGGGCGGGAGTGATGAAAAACTGTTTTTT
CAGGGGSDEKLFF
>TRBV6-2/TRBV6-3|TRBJ1-5|TRBD1|NA
TGTGCCAGCAGTCCAGGGGGCGGCAGCAATCAGCCCCAGCATTTT
CASSPGGGSNQPQHF
>TRBV11-3|TRBJ1-6|NA|NA
TGTGCCAGCAGCTTAGCCAGGAATTCACCCCTCCACTTT
CASSLARNSPLHF
>TRBV9|TRBJ2-2|TRBD1|NA
TGTGCCAGCAGCGTCACAGGGGTAACCGGGGAGCTGTTTTTT
CASSVTGVTGELFF
>TRBV28|TRBJ2-1|TRBD2|NA
TGTGCCAGCACCTTCTCCGGGGGGTACTTTGAGCAGTTCTTC
CASTFSGGYFEQFF
>TRBV20-1|TRBJ1-5|NA|NA
TGCAGTGCTAGTGAGGGGGAGGTCAATCAGCCCCAGCATTTT
CSASEGEVNQPQHF
>TRBV6-5|TRBJ1-2|NA|once
TGTGCCGCTGGAGGGTGGGGGTATGGCTACACCTTC
CAAGGWGYGYTF
>TRBV27|TRBJ2-6|TRBD1|NA
TGTGCCAGCAGTCCCTCCGGGACAGGGCTGCACTATGGGGCCAACGTCCTGACTTTC
CASSPSGTGLHYGANVLTF
>TRBV6-5|TRBJ1-5|NA|NA
TGTGCCAGCAGGACAGGACTGAGCAATCAGCCCCAGCATTTT
CASRTGLSNQPQHF
>TRBV6-6|TRBJ1-2|NA|NA
TGTGCCAGCAGAGGTGGAGCTAACTATGGCTACACCTTC
CASRGGANYGYTF